This T cell receptor beta chain was observed in a study of T cell repertoires in aging, cancer and after chemotherapy. The CDR3 runs to 15 residues. Germline V gene sequence: CDR1 MNHEY, CDR2 SVGAGI. Trimming took off 6 bases at V and 2 bases at J, with 16 bases between the two ends. Amplification of TCR beta used genomic DNA extracted from peripheral blood. A mixed TRB-A/B primer pool amplified rearranged TRB by multiplex touch-down PCR. TCRdb passed the multiplex PCR reads through MiXCR, listing each CDR3 protein once. This sample yields fewer than 13,000 distinct CDR3 sequences, of which over 25% are seen a single time; roughly 3.1% belongs to the top ten.

The TCR sequence derives from a human donor in good health. The V gene is TRBV6-5, the J gene TRBJ1-2; D may be TRBD1 (5 bases). The material sequenced was blood. CDR3 loop: CASRPRWGGNYGYTF. The CDR3 DNA is TGTGCCAGCAGACCTCGATGGGGGGGGAACTATGGCTACACCTTC.